This entry concerns a single TCR beta chain. Its antigen remains unidentified. Base qualities were left out, and no much larger clone turns up one base away. The sample belongs to a study of identical twins listed by TCRdb under 2016. Study-level background: The study deep-sequenced TCR alpha and beta repertoires from monozygotic twins, unrelated adults of various ages and cord blood to test whether fetal clonotypes persist. To rule out contamination, replicate twin experiments were performed at different times with different library preparation protocols. What the research found in general, with its limitations: In monozygotic twins, recombination models systematically underestimated out-of-frame TCR alpha sharing, but the models matched the sharing seen between unrelated individuals. Invariant T cells such as MAIT and iNKT could partly confound zero-insertion analyses, although diverse VJ usage argued against such confounding for most clonotypes. Excess twin sharing in beta out-of-frame sequences was weaker because fewer shared sequences lowered the signal-to-noise ratio. Abundant cord blood beta clonotypes had fewer insertions, young adult naive repertoires showed a similar but weaker trend, and memory repertoires showed no such trend. Because the same donors could not be followed over many years, the conclusions depended on cross-sectional statistical analysis. Compared with coincidental sharing between unrelated individuals, out-of-frame TCR alpha sequences shared between twins had an excess of sequences with low generation probability.

Library construction relied on 5' RACE. The sequencer was an Illumina HiSeq 2000. A universal primer binding site was added through template switching, and the final cDNA carried a unique molecular identifier so that TCR cDNA molecules could be counted accurately. First-strand cDNA for TCR alpha and beta chains was synthesized from specific primers in the conserved constant-segment region. Each cDNA library was double barcoded, with a SMART-Mk sample barcode plus Illumina barcodes, to control for contamination. TruSeq adapter sequences, together with Illumina sample barcodes, were added in two successive PCR steps. The TCR alpha and beta cDNA libraries were sequenced on the Illumina HiSeq platform using custom primers. On the authors' methods: MiGEC processed the raw reads to extract unique molecular identifiers, while MiXCR was used to determine the CDR3 positions. For each individual, recombination models were inferred using an EM algorithm with the repgenHMM and IGoR tools. Shared clonotype analysis was performed with the tcR package in R, normalizing sharing by the product of cloneset sizes. To study raw recombination without the effects of thymic and clonal selection, out-of-frame nonproductive sequences were analyzed. TCRdb applied fastp at Q25 and MiXCR to the public reads, then kept only in-frame beta chains. All rows with the same CDR3 protein become a single entry with the most common DNA and genes. V and J calls and clone size were set by TCRdb, not the authors. In this sample the table shows roughly 260,000 distinct CDR3 sequences, over 12% of which occur a single time. The top ten hold 7% to 9% of the sample.

Every donor was a healthy Caucasian. Using Miltenyi CD45RO+ enrichment and human naive T-cell isolation kits, memory (CD45RO+) and naive T cells were isolated from PBMC. The CDR3 holds 17 amino acids from the cysteine to the phenylalanine. Of all the DNA, just the CDR3 is kept, 51 bases in frame from base 1. The junction shows trimming of 4 bases on V and 2 bases on J, plus 21 bases between the germline ends. The V gene is TRBV12-3 or TRBV12-4 and the J gene is TRBJ2-7, with the D segment identity uncertain. Sequenced sample: memory (CD45RO+) T cells sorted from blood. Taken with the paper, the label for cell subset or site translates to: CD45RO+ enriched T cells. The receptor was derived from a woman aged 18 to 35 in good health. CDR3 loop: CASSWSDPNPGPYEQYF. The DNA sequence follows: TGTGCCAGCAGTTGGTCAGACCCAAACCCAGGCCCCTACGAGCAGTACTTC.